This is a list of T cell receptor beta chains from one sample in a study of T cell responses to AZD1222 COVID-19 vaccine. The repertoire was sequenced with immunoSEQ multiplex PCR; TCRdb's copy has only in-frame clones and lacks some. The sample shows about 62,000 clones, roughly 80% of them seen only once. The sequenced sample was peripheral blood, obtained on day 0 of AZD1222 vaccination. The receptors originated from an adult in good health. The CDR3 runs from the conserved cysteine through the conserved F or W. D genes are given only for firm matches. Rows may omit the clone size; those that give it use once, few, many or a size class.

NA	TRBD1	TRBV7-2	TRBJ1-1	CASRAGTGATEAFF	TGTGCCAGCAGAGCAGGGACAGGGGCCACTGAAGCTTTCTTT
NA	NA	TRBV2	TRBJ2-7	CAASPSTSYEQYF	TGTGCCGCTTCCCCGTCTACGAGCTACGAGCAGTACTTC
NA	NA	TRBV7-9	TRBJ1-5	CASSPAGQPQHF	TGTGCCAGCAGCCCTGCCGGCCAGCCCCAGCATTTT
NA	NA	TRBV2	TRBJ1-1	CASSGRTVRAEAFF	TGTGCCAGCAGTGGGAGGACAGTACGAGCTGAAGCTTTCTTT
NA	NA	TRBV11-2	TRBJ1-2	CASSSTGRYGYTF	TGTGCCAGCAGTTCGACAGGTCGTTATGGCTACACCTTC
NA	NA	TRBV5-1	TRBJ1-4	CASSPTGATNEKLFF	TGCGCCAGCAGTCCGACGGGAGCAACTAATGAAAAACTGTTTTTT
NA	TRBD1	TRBV2	TRBJ1-2	CASTEQGAGYGYTF	TGTGCCAGCACCGAACAGGGGGCGGGCTATGGCTACACCTTC
NA	TRBD1	TRBV29-1	TRBJ1-1	CSVGQGNTEAFF	TGCAGCGTTGGACAGGGGAACACTGAAGCTTTCTTT
NA	TRBD2	TRBV7-9	TRBJ2-1	CASSLVGLAGGLEQFF	TGTGCCAGCAGCTTAGTTGGCCTAGCGGGGGGGCTTGAGCAGTTCTTC
NA	NA	TRBV5-4	TRBJ2-7	CASSLVGGPEQYF	TGTGCCAGCAGCTTGGTGGGGGGCCCCGAGCAGTACTTC
NA	NA	TRBV7-9	TRBJ1-4	CASSRGLREKLFF	TGTGCCAGCAGCCGGGGGCTACGGGAAAAACTGTTTTTT
few	NA	TRBV4-1	TRBJ2-1	CASSQDRGHEQFF	TGCGCCAGCAGCCAAGACAGGGGACATGAGCAGTTCTTC
NA	TRBD1	TRBV29-1	TRBJ1-2	CSVGEQGSYGYTF	TGCAGCGTCGGGGAACAGGGGAGCTATGGCTACACCTTC
once	NA	TRBV7-2	TRBJ2-5	CASSFPGQRTQYF	TGTGCCAGCAGCTTCCCAGGGCAACGGACCCAGTACTTC
NA	NA	TRBV3-1/TRBV3-2	TRBJ2-3	CASSQPGAVWADTQYF	TGTGCCAGCAGCCAACCGGGGGCCGTCTGGGCAGATACGCAGTATTTT
few	NA	TRBV15	TRBJ1-1	CATSPGGVNTEAFF	TGTGCCACCAGCCCCGGCGGGGTGAACACTGAAGCTTTCTTT
NA	NA	TRBV7-9	TRBJ2-1	CASSPPQVGSYNEQFF	TGTGCCAGCAGCCCCCCCCAGGTGGGCTCCTACAATGAGCAGTTCTTC
NA	TRBD1	TRBV28	TRBJ1-1	CASRDRGLTEAFF	TGTGCCAGCAGAGACAGGGGGCTCACTGAAGCTTTCTTT
NA	NA	TRBV3-1/TRBV3-2	TRBJ2-2	CASSQGTQGSGELFF	TGTGCCAGCAGCCAAGGCACCCAGGGGTCCGGGGAGCTGTTTTTT
NA	NA	TRBV10-3	TRBJ2-7	CAISALVGGDEQYF	TGTGCCATCAGCGCACTGGTTGGCGGGGACGAGCAGTACTTC
few	NA	TRBV4-3	TRBJ1-2	CASSQDGTYGYTF	TGCGCCAGCAGCCAAGATGGGACCTATGGCTACACCTTC
NA	NA	TRBV6-2/TRBV6-3	TRBJ1-5	CASSYGPGNQPQHF	TGTGCCAGCAGTTACGGGCCGGGCAATCAGCCCCAGCATTTT
NA	TRBD1	TRBV4-3	TRBJ2-3	CASSQETTGLGDTQYF	TGCGCCAGCAGCCAAGAAACGACAGGGCTGGGAGATACGCAGTATTTT
NA	NA	TRBV5-1	TRBJ2-7	CASSPPGLHGTYEQYF	TGCGCCAGCAGCCCCCCCGGATTACACGGGACCTACGAGCAGTACTTC
NA	TRBD1	TRBV5-6	TRBJ1-2	CASSLRTGTPNYGYTF	TGTGCCAGCAGCTTGAGGACAGGGACCCCTAACTATGGCTACACCTTC
few	TRBD2	TRBV2	TRBJ2-1	CAGTSGGVDEQFF	TGTGCCGGTACTAGCGGGGGGGTGGATGAGCAGTTCTTC
medium-sized	NA	TRBV14	TRBJ1-3	CASSQLLGLSGNTIYF	TGTGCCAGCAGCCAACTTCTAGGCCTCTCTGGAAACACCATATATTTT
NA	NA	TRBV5-4	TRBJ2-7	CASSTPPRHEQYF	TGTGCCAGCAGCACCCCCCCCCGCCACGAGCAGTACTTC
NA	TRBD1	TRBV2	TRBJ1-2	CASSRTGLNYGYTF	TGTGCCAGCAGCAGGACAGGCCTTAACTATGGCTACACCTTC
NA	TRBD1	TRBV5-1	TRBJ2-6	CASSRGDSGVGGANVLTF	TGCGCCAGCAGCCGAGGGGACAGTGGTGTTGGTGGGGCCAACGTCCTGACTTTC
NA	TRBD2	TRBV13	TRBJ2-7	CASSLGLAEVSYEQYF	TGTGCCAGCAGCTTAGGACTAGCGGAAGTCTCCTACGAGCAGTACTTC
NA	NA	TRBV7-2	TRBJ2-2	CASSPGTGELFF	TGTGCCAGCAGCCCCGGGACCGGGGAGCTGTTTTTT
NA	TRBD1	TRBV5-1	TRBJ1-4	CASSSGQLNEKLFF	TGCGCCAGCAGCTCGGGACAGTTAAATGAAAAACTGTTTTTT
few	NA	TRBV5-1	TRBJ2-7	CASSSDQKGEQYF	TGCGCCAGCAGCTCCGACCAAAAGGGCGAGCAGTACTTC
NA	NA	TRBV5-6	TRBJ1-3	CASSLVWQGLSGNTIYF	TGTGCCAGCAGCTTGGTCTGGCAGGGCCTCTCTGGAAACACCATATATTTT
NA	TRBD1	TRBV3-1/TRBV3-2	TRBJ1-6	CASSPRGAINSPLHF	TGTGCCAGCAGCCCCAGGGGGGCGATTAATTCACCCCTCCACTTT
NA	NA	TRBV30	TRBJ2-5	CAWSVRQGGKTQYF	TGTGCCTGGAGTGTAAGGCAGGGTGGGAAGACCCAGTACTTC
NA	NA	TRBV6-2/TRBV6-3	TRBJ2-1	CASSTRRVSEQFF	TGTGCCAGCAGTACCCGGCGTGTGAGTGAGCAGTTCTTC
NA	NA	TRBV28	TRBJ2-7	CASSRTYVGEQYF	TGTGCCAGCAGTCGGACGTACGTGGGCGAGCAGTACTTC
NA	NA	TRBV18	TRBJ2-7	CASSPQEGVYEQYF	TGTGCCAGCTCACCACAGGAGGGAGTATACGAGCAGTACTTC
NA	TRBD1	TRBV2	TRBJ1-5	CASRSGQGLLWTQHF	TGTGCCAGCAGGTCGGGACAGGGTCTCTTGTGGACCCAGCATTTT
once	NA	TRBV28	TRBJ2-7	CASSLEGYSYEQYF	TGTGCCAGCAGTTTAGAGGGATACTCCTACGAGCAGTACTTC
NA	TRBD1	TRBV5-3	TRBJ1-2	CARSYPSGRGPKAYGYTF	TGTGCCAGAAGCTACCCCTCCGGTAGGGGGCCAAAGGCATATGGCTACACCTTC
NA	NA	TRBV4-1	TRBJ1-2	CASSQDGAFQQAPRGYTF	TGCGCCAGCAGCCAAGACGGAGCTTTCCAACAGGCCCCCCGGGGCTACACCTTC
few	TRBD2	TRBV9	TRBJ2-7	CASSVDPGTSYEQYF	TGTGCCAGCAGCGTAGACCCCGGGACTAGCTACGAGCAGTACTTC
NA	NA	TRBV4-2	TRBJ1-3	CASSQGQVRGGNTIYF	TGTGCCAGCAGCCAAGGTCAGGTACGCGGTGGAAACACCATATATTTT
few	TRBD2	TRBV5-4	TRBJ2-7	CASSYLAGSSYEQYF	TGTGCCAGCAGCTATCTAGCGGGGAGTTCCTACGAGCAGTACTTC
NA	NA	TRBV30	TRBJ1-4	CAWTGPPTNEKLFF	TGTGCCTGGACAGGGCCCCCAACTAATGAAAAACTGTTTTTT
many	TRBD2	TRBV7-2	TRBJ2-7	CASSSTSEYEQYF	TGTGCCAGCAGTTCTACTAGCGAGTACGAGCAGTACTTC
NA	TRBD1	TRBV10-3	TRBJ2-1	CAITGGQGASTEQFF	TGTGCCATCACAGGGGGACAGGGGGCTAGCACAGAGCAGTTCTTC
NA	TRBD2	TRBV4-1	TRBJ2-3	CASSQEVGGATDTQYF	TGCGCCAGCAGCCAAGAAGTCGGGGGGGCCACAGATACGCAGTATTTT
NA	TRBD1	TRBV6-5	TRBJ2-2	CASRMGQTYTGELFF	TGTGCCAGCAGGATGGGACAGACCTACACCGGGGAGCTGTTTTTT
few	NA	TRBV19	TRBJ1-5	CARTIWDEGNQPQHF	TGTGCCAGGACAATTTGGGACGAGGGCAATCAGCCCCAGCATTTT
NA	NA	TRBV18	TRBJ1-1	CASSPDGGVNTEAFF	TGTGCCAGCTCACCCGACGGAGGGGTGAACACTGAAGCTTTCTTT
NA	NA	TRBV27	TRBJ2-3	CASKRGGFTDTQYF	TGTGCCAGCAAGAGGGGGGGCTTCACAGATACGCAGTATTTT